This T cell receptor (beta chain) is drawn from a study of beta chain features in type 1 diabetes. The study's findings and limits: In type 1 diabetes patients, VDJ junctions had fewer insertions; deletions at these junctions were more frequent.

Expressed TCRB transcripts were sequenced because the entire RNA isolate underwent reverse transcription. Only in-frame clones appear in the TCRdb table, and some are missing; sequencing was by immunoSEQ multiplex PCR. The repertoire holds 240,000 or so clones, around 26% seen once, with roughly 4% in the top ten. This CDR3 is built from 15 residues. Germline loops: CDR1 SGHRS, CDR2 YFSETQ. V lost 0 bases to trimming and J lost 2 bases, with 12 bases between them. This clone has only a few counts. Antigen unknown. This TCR was sampled from a young man in good health. The V and J genes are TRBV5-1 and TRBJ2-7; TRBD1 might be the D (5 bases). Source material: central memory CD4+ T cells from blood. The CDR3 protein is CASSLGYQGPYEQYF. DNA for the CDR3: TGCGCCAGCAGCTTGGGCTACCAGGGCCCCTACGAGCAGTACTTC.